This TCR beta chain was sequenced in a study of shared clonotypes between healthy human individuals. Study findings and constraints: Richness estimates generally favored naive over memory subsets.

This clone was observed once. The antigen is unknown. CD45RO-negative cells were positively selected for CCR7, leaving out terminally differentiated effector memory CD45RA+ cells. This table comes from immunoSEQ multiplex PCR, and its TCRdb copy is limited to in-frame clones, with some not included. The sample records around 1,900,000 clones, around 93% being singletons. Germline-derived CDR1 and CDR2 are SEHNR and FQNEAQ (reference sequence). The V and J ends lost 1 base and 6 bases, in that order; junction bases with no gene match: 12. There are 19 residues in the CDR3. The clonotype comes from a man aged 18 to 29 in good health. Some clones in this sample may be carry-over from other donors' samples. This chain joins TRBV7-9 and TRBJ2-2; TRBD2 matches at 12 bases. The sequencing input was naive CD8+ T cells from PBMCs. CDR3 sequence (DNA): TGTGCCAGCAGCTTAGTCCCAAGACTAGCGGGAGTAAACGCCGGGGAGCTGTTTTTT. Amino acids: CASSLVPRLAGVNAGELFF.